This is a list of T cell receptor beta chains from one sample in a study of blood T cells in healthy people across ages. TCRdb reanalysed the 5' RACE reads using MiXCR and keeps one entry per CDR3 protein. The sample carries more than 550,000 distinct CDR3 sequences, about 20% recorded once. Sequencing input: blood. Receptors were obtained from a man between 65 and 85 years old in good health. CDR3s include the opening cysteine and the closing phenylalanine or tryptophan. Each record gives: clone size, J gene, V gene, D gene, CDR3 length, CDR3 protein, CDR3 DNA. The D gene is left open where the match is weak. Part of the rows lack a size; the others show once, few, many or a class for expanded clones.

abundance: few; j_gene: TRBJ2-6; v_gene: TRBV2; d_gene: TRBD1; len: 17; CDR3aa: CASRERQGAAGANVLTF; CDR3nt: TGTGCCAGCAGGGAAAGACAGGGGGCGGCTGGGGCCAACGTCCTGACTTTC
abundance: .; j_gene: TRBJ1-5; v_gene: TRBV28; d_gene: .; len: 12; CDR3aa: CASSFYGQPQHF; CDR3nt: TGTGCCAGCAGTTTCTATGGCCAGCCCCAGCATTTT
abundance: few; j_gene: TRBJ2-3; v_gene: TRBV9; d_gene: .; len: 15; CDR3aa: CASSVEGMRTDTQYF; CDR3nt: TGTGCCAGCAGCGTAGAGGGTATGCGCACAGATACGCAGTATTTT
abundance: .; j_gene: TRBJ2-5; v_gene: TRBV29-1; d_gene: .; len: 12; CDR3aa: CSVDSEQETQYF; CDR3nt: TGCAGCGTTGACTCGGAGCAAGAGACCCAGTACTTC
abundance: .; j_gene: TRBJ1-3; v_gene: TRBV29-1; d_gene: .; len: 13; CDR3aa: CSIQQSSGNTIYF; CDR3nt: TGCAGCATTCAACAGAGCTCTGGAAACACCATATATTTT
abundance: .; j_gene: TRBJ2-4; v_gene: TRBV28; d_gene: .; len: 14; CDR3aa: CASKRQDPRNIQYF; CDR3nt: TGTGCCAGCAAACGACAGGACCCAAGGAACATTCAGTACTTC
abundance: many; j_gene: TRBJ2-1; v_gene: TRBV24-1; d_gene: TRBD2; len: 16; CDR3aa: CATSDPSGSSYNEQFF; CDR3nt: TGTGCCACCAGTGATCCTAGCGGGAGCTCCTACAATGAGCAGTTCTTC
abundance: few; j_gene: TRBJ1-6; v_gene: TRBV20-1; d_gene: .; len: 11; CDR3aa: CSASYGSPLHF; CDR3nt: TGCAGTGCTAGTTATGGTTCACCCCTCCACTTT
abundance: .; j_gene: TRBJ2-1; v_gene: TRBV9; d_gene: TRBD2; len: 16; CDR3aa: CASSVGLADSYNEQFF; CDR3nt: TGTGCCAGCAGCGTAGGACTAGCGGACTCCTACAATGAGCAGTTCTTC
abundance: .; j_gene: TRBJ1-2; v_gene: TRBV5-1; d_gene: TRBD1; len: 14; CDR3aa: CASSPGQGIYGYTF; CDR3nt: TGCGCCAGCAGCCCGGGACAGGGGATCTATGGCTACACCTTC
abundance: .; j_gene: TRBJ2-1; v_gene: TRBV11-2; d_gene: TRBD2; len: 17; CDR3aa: CASSLSPSGRIGNEQFF; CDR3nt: TGTGCCAGCAGCTTAAGCCCTAGCGGGAGAATCGGGAATGAGCAGTTCTTC
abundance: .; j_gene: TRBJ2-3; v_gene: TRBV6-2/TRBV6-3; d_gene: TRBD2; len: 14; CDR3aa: CASPAGPNTDTQYF; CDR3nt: TGTGCCAGTCCAGCGGGGCCTAACACAGATACGCAGTATTTT
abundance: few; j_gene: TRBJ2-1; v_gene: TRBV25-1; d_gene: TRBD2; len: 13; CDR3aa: CAGPGLAGVEQFF; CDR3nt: TGTGCCGGACCGGGACTAGCGGGAGTTGAGCAGTTCTTC
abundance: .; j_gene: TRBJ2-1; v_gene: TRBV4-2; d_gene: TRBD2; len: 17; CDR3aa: CASMGDSRGAVYNEQFF; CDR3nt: TGTGCCAGCATGGGAGACTCGCGGGGGGCGGTGTACAATGAGCAGTTCTTC
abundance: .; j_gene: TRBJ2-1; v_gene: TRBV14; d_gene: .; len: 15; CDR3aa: CASSQAAKGYNEQFF; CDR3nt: TGTGCCAGCAGCCAAGCGGCGAAGGGCTACAATGAGCAGTTCTTC
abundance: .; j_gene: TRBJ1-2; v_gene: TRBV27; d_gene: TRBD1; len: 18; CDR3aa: CASSSSLIGWGQGNGYTF; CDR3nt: TGTGCCAGCAGTAGCTCCCTCATAGGGTGGGGACAGGGAAATGGCTACACCTTC
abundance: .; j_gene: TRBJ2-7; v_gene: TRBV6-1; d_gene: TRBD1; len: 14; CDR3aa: CASSPRGQYDEQYF; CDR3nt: TGTGCCAGCAGCCCAAGGGGACAGTACGACGAGCAGTACTTC
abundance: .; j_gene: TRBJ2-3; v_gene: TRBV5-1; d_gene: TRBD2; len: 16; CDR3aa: CASSLVGSGSGDTQYF; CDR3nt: TGCGCCAGCAGCTTGGTGGGCAGCGGGAGTGGAGATACGCAGTATTTT
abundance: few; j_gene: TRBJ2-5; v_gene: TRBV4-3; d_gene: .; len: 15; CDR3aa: CASSQLTGYQETQYF; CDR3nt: TGCGCCAGCAGCCAACTGACGGGGTACCAAGAGACCCAGTACTTC
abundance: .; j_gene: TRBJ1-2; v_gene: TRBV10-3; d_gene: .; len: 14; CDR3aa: CAISDGGKNYGYTF; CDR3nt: TGTGCCATCAGTGACGGGGGGAAGAACTATGGCTACACCTTC
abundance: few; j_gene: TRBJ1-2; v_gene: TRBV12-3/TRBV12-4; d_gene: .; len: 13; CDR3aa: CASSVRANYGYTF; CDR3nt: TGTGCCAGCAGTGTTCGGGCTAACTATGGCTACACCTTC